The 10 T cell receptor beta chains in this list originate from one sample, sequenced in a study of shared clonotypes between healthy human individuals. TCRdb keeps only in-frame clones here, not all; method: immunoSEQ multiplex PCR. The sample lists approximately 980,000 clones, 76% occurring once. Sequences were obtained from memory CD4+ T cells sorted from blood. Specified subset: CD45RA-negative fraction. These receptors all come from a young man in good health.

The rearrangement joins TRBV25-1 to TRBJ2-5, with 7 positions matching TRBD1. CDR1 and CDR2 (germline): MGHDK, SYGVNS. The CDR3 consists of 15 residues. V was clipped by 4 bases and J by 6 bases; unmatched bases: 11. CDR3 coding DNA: TGTGCCAGCAGTGGAACAGGGGCAACTCCCAAGACCCAGTACTTC. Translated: CASSGTGATPKTQYF.

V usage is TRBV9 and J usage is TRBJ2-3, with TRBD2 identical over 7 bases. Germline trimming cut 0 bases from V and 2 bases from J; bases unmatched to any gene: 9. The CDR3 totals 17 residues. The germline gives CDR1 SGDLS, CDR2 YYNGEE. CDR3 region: CASSVDIASGATDTQYF. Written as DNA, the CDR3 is TGTGCCAGCAGCGTAGACATTGCTAGCGGAGCCACAGATACGCAGTATTTT.

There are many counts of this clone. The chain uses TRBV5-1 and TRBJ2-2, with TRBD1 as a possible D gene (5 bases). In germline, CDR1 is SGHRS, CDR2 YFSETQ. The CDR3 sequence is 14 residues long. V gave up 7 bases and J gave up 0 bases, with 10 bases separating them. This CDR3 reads CASLLTANTGELFF. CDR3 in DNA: TGCGCCAGCCTACTGACAGCGAACACCGGGGAGCTGTTTTTT.

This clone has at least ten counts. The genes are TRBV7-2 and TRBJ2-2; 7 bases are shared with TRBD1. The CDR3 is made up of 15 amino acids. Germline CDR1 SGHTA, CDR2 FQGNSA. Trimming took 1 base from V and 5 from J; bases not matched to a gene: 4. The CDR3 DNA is TGTGCCAGCAGCTTAGAATCACAGGGGACCGGGGAGCTGTTTTTT. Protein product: CASSLESQGTGELFF.

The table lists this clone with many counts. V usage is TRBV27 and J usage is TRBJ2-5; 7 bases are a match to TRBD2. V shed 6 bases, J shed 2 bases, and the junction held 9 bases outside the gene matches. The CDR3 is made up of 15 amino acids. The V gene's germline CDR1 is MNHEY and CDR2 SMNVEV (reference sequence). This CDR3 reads CASRKSGNLQETQYF. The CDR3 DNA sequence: TGTGCCAGCAGGAAGAGCGGGAATCTTCAAGAGACCCAGTACTTC.

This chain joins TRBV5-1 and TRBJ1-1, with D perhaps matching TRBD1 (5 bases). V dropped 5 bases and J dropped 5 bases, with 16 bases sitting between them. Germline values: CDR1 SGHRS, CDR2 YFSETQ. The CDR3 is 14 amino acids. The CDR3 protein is CASRASGERTEAFF. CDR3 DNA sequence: TGCGCCAGCAGGGCCTCGGGGGAAAGGACTGAAGCTTTCTTT.

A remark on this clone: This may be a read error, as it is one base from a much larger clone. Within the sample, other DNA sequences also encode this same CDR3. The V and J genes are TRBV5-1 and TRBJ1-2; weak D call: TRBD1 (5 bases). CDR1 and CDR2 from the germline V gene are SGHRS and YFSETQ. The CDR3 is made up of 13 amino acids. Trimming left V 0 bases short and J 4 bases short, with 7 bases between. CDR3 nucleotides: TGCGCCAGCAGCTTGGGACAGAGCTATGGCTACACCTTC. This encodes CASSLGQSYGYTF.

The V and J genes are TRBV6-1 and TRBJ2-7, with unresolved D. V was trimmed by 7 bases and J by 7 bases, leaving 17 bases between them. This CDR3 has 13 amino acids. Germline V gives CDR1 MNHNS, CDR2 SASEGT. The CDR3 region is CASTLMWGDEQYF. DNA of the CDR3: TGTGCCAGCACTCTCATGTGGGGTGATGAGCAGTACTTC.

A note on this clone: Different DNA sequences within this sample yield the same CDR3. The DNA for the CDR3 is TGTGCCAGCAGCTTGGGCCGGGCCCAAGAGACCCAGTACTTC. Its protein product is CASSLGRAQETQYF. The V gene is TRBV7-2, the J gene TRBJ2-5, with no clear D. Trimming took off 3 bases at V and 1 base at J, with 9 bases between the two ends. The CDR3 sequence is 14 residues long. CDR1 and CDR2 from the germline V gene are SGHTA and FQGNSA.

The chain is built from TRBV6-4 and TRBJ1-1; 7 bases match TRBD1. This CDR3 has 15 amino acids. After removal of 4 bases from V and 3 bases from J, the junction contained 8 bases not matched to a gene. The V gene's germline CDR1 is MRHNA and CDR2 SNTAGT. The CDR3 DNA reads TGTGCCAGCAGTGGCCCGGACAGGTCTTACACTGAAGCTTTCTTT. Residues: CASSGPDRSYTEAFF.